This T cell receptor (beta chain) was retrieved from a study of T cell clonotyping in hematopoietic cell transplantation. The CDR3 loop spans 14 amino acids. With V trimmed by 5 bases and J by 5 bases, 8 bases remained unmatched. Germline CDR1 and CDR2: MNHNS and SASEGT. Recipient blood drawn about 28 days pretransplant and days 30, 100, 180 after. Using immunoSEQ multiplex PCR, the repertoire was profiled, and TCRdb retains in-frame clones only, with some absent. The sample holds under 30,000 clones, about 90% seen once. Details on this clone: As yet, its antigen is unknown.

General study findings and limits: Graft donor and pretransplant recipient Inverse Simpson Index values predicted broader posttransplant TCR diversity.

The specimen comprised PBMCs, sampled 100 days after allogeneic stem cell transplant. The V call is TRBV6-1, the J call TRBJ2-5; 7 nucleotides match TRBD2. This TCR came from a female patient in her fifties or sixties who had an allogeneic stem cell transplant from a related donor, so the T cells may come from the graft donor. Some clones in this sample may be carry-over from other donors' samples. Here the CDR3 reads CASSTRAGFETQYF. CDR3 DNA: TGTGCCAGCAGTACCCGAGCGGGGTTCGAGACCCAGTACTTC.